Included here is one T cell receptor beta chain sequence, with context. Trimming took off 3 bases at V and 4 bases at J, with 3 bases between the two ends. CDR1 is LGHNT, CDR2 FRNRAP, per germline. This CDR3 is built from 11 residues. The data were taken from a study of technical replicates of blood from four donors. Some clones are missing from TCRdb's copy, which holds only in-frame ones; the method was immunoSEQ multiplex PCR. The table has tens of thousands of clones, 85% to 90% seen once. The TCR comes from a human donor in good health. Some clones in this sample may be carry-over from other donors' samples. The sample consisted of PBMCs. This sequence joins TRBV12-5 and TRBJ2-5; D gene ambiguous. CDR3 DNA sequence: TGTGCTAGTGGTTTCGGAGAGACCCAGTACTTC. Residues: CASGFGETQYF.